Listed here are 7 T cell receptor beta chains from one sample, sequenced in a study of graft-versus-host responses after intestinal transplantation. Sequenced by immunoSEQ multiplex PCR; TCRdb stores in-frame clones only, minus some. The data contain over 70,000 clones, approximately 96% of them singletons. For these TCRs, the target antigens are not known. Sequencing was performed on unstimulated CD8+ T cells sorted from spleen or lymph node cells, taken before intestinal transplant. The receptors here all came from a human donor who received an intestinal transplant.

The chain links TRBV27 to TRBJ1-1, with D perhaps matching TRBD1 (5 bases). The V end was cut by 3 bases, the J end by 5 bases, with 13 bases between. Germline V gives CDR1 MNHEY, CDR2 SMNVEV (reference sequence). The CDR3 totals 14 residues. Here the CDR3 reads CASSLGFRGTEAFF. The CDR3 coding sequence is TGTGCCAGCAGTTTGGGATTTCGGGGGACTGAAGCTTTCTTT.

J is TRBJ1-3 and V is TRBV13; no clear D. Trimming stripped 11 bases from V and 4 bases from J, with 12 bases between. The germline gives CDR1 PRHDT, CDR2 FYEKMQ (reference sequence). This CDR3 region has 12 residues. In DNA form, the CDR3 reads TGTGCCGCCGCGGAACGGGGAAACACCATATATTTT. It yields the protein CAAAERGNTIYF. Filled out from reference TRBV13 and TRBJ1-3, the complete variable domain reads AAGVIQSPRHLIKEKRETATLKCYPIPRHDTVYWYQQGPGQDPQFLISFYEKMQSDKGSIPDRFSAQQFSDYHSELNMSSLELGDSALYFCAAAERGNTIYFGEGSWLTVV.

The V and J genes are TRBV19 and TRBJ2-7; D tentatively fits TRBD1 or TRBD2 (5 bases each). V lost 6 bases to trimming and J lost 0 bases, with 12 bases between them. CDR1 and CDR2 (germline): LNHDA, SQIVND (reference sequence). The CDR3 is 14 amino acids. The CDR3 region has the DNA TGTGCCAGTAGACCGGGACCGAGCTCCTACGAGCAGTACTTC. As protein: CASRPGPSSYEQYF.

The CDR3 region has the DNA TGTGCCAGCAGCCTAACCGCAACAGGGGGCGAACGTAATGAAAAACTGTTTTTT. It yields the protein CASSLTATGGERNEKLFF. The genes are TRBV7-8 and TRBJ1-4, with TRBD1 identical over 9 bases. Trimming at V came to 5 bases and at J to 4 bases, leaving 14 bases not matched to a gene. The CDR3 is 18 residues long. Germline CDR1 and CDR2: SGHVS and FQNEAQ.

This chain uses TRBV30 with TRBJ1-3; D gene ambiguous. CDR1 and CDR2 (germline): GTSNPN, SVGIG (reference sequence). V was clipped by 3 bases and J by 0 bases, with 12 bases between them. The CDR3 covers 15 residues. The CDR3 here is CAWRGGPSSGNTIYF. CDR3 sequence (DNA): TGTGCCTGGAGGGGAGGTCCCAGCTCTGGAAACACCATATATTTT. Using reference TRBV30 and TRBJ1-3 for the parts outside the CDR3, the full variable domain is SQTIHQWPATLVQPVGSPLSLECTVEGTSNPNLYWYRQAAGRGLQLLFYSVGIGQISSEVPQNLSASRPQDRQFILSSKKLLLSDSGFYLCAWRGGPSSGNTIYFGEGSWLTVV.

The chain has TRBV9 and TRBJ1-2, with D possibly matching TRBD1 (6 bases). This CDR3 is built from 15 residues. Germline V gene data show CDR1 as SGDLS and CDR2 as YYNGEE. V was pared by 0 bases and J by 4 bases, with 13 bases between. CDR3 sequence reads: CASSVEGGGVYGYTF. CDR3 sequence (DNA): TGTGCCAGCAGCGTAGAGGGAGGGGGAGTCTATGGCTACACCTTC.

In this sample, this clone turned up once. The CDR3 coding sequence is TGTGCCAGCGGCGTCGGGGCTAGCCTCACCTACGAGCAGTACTTC. Translation gives CASGVGASLTYEQYF. V usage is TRBV2 and J usage is TRBJ2-7; TRBD1 or TRBD2 may be the D gene (5 bases each). The germline CDR1 and CDR2 sequences are SNHLY and FYNNEI. The V gene lost 8 bases and the J gene lost 2 bases, with 19 bases spanning the gap. This CDR3 is built from 15 residues. The whole variable domain, remainder taken from reference TRBV2 and TRBJ2-7, is EPEVTQTPSHQVTQMGQEVILRCVPISNHLYFYWYRQILGQKVEFLVSFYNNEISEKSEIFDDQFSVERPDGSNFTLKIRSTKLEDSAMYFCASGVGASLTYEQYFGPGTRLTVT.